This T cell receptor (beta chain) derives from a study of regulatory dendritic cells for organ transplantation. Study results and limitations: Alloreactive memory CD8+ T cell pools varied considerably between individuals. Naive CD4+ and CD8+ repertoires were highly diverse; memory CD8+ was most oligoclonal. The most alloreactive TCR clonotypes were found in resting memory CD8+ cells.

Memory T cells were CD45RO+, naive were CD45RA+, sorted by FACS. V shed 2 bases and J 4 bases; nucleotides not matched to a gene: 13. The CDR3 sequence is 17 residues long. Germline V CDR1 and CDR2: SGHRS, YFSETQ. A note on this clone: Antigen specificity is unknown.

Clones were sequenced by immunoSEQ multiplex PCR, and TCRdb holds only the in-frame ones, with some missing. Altogether 20,000 to 25,000 clones are present, around two thirds being singletons, with the ten largest covering around 1%. The source material was memory CD4+ T cells from blood. Subset given: CD45RO+ memory T cells. The sequence derives from a human donor in good health. The chain combines TRBV5-1 with TRBJ2-5, with 8 bases lining up with TRBD1. The CDR3 DNA is TGCGCCAGCAGCTTCGGAGTAACAGGGGGTGCCGGAGAGACCCAGTACTTC. It is translated as CASSFGVTGGAGETQYF.